The T cell receptor (beta chain) described here comes from a study of blood T cells in healthy people across ages. The CDR3 is 13 amino acids. From germline, CDR1 is SGHAT and CDR2 FQNNGV. Whole-study results and caveats: The authors considered diversity estimates from one million T cells to be underestimates.

A note on this clonotype: Its specificity is unknown.

It was with a sample-barcoded 5' primer and a J-beta primer mix that a second PCR of about 7 to 12 cycles was run. TCRdb re-called the 5' RACE reads through MiXCR, storing one row per CDR3 protein. Of 1.8 million or so distinct CDR3 sequences listed, roughly two fifths are singletons. The sequence was collected from a human donor in good health. Sequences were obtained from blood. The chain uses TRBV11-2 and TRBJ2-4; tentative D call: TRBD1 (5 bases). The DNA end is a closer match to TRBJ2-5, so the J assignment may be wrong. Written as DNA, the CDR3 is TGTGCCAGCTCCACGGACATCCAAGAGACCCAGTACTTC. Translation gives CASSTDIQETQYF.